This T cell receptor (beta chain) was recorded in a study of cytomegalovirus exposure and HLA in healthy donors. This clone was seen a single time. Its cognate antigen is unknown. Study-wide results and caveats: The investigators catalogued under 200 TCR beta chains as cytomegalovirus-associated. Reportedly, cytomegalovirus status was diagnosed with high sensitivity and specificity. Subsequent analysis revealed that first-cohort TCR clusters tended to co-occur in the 130 or so validation repertoires.

V gave up 3 bases and J gave up 5 bases; unmatched junction bases: 8. Germline-derived CDR1 and CDR2 are LNHNV and YYDKDF (reference sequence). The CDR3 spans 15 residues. Sequenced by immunoSEQ multiplex PCR; TCRdb stores in-frame clones only, minus some. The sample has hundreds of thousands of clones; 70% to 90% are singletons. Donors were drawn from the approximately 120-subject validation cohort, separate from the roughly 670-subject first cohort. This TCR derives from a woman younger than 35 in good health and CMV-seronegative. V and J are TRBV15 and TRBJ1-1, with TRBD1 matching 8 bases. What was sequenced was PBMCs. CDR3 nucleotides: TGTGCCACCAGCAGGGCTAGAACAGGGGGAACTGAAGCTTTCTTT. This gives the protein CATSRARTGGTEAFF.